The rows below give T cell receptor beta chains drawn from one sample of a study of cytomegalovirus exposure and HLA in healthy donors. The method was immunoSEQ multiplex PCR; TCRdb's version includes in-frame clones alone and lacks a portion of them. The sample records around 110,000 clones, about 60% being singletons. What was sequenced was PBMCs. The receptor set was obtained from a woman aged 25 to 39 in good health and CMV-seronegative. The CDR3 runs from the conserved cysteine through the conserved F or W. D genes are given only for firm matches. The listing skips clone size in some rows; elsewhere it reads once, few, many or a size class.

TRBV5-1	TRBD2	.	TRBJ2-5	CASSPGTSGRTITRETQYF	TGCGCCAGCAGCCCAGGGACTAGCGGGAGGACTATAACACGAGAGACCCAGTACTTC
TRBV5-1	TRBD1	few	TRBJ1-1	CASSLGSSLDRGGTEAFF	TGCGCCAGCAGCCTTGGTTCCTCCCTTGACAGGGGCGGCACTGAAGCTTTCTTT
TRBV21-1	.	.	TRBJ1-2	CASSTAGGRDGYGYTF	TGTGCCAGCAGCACCGCAGGGGGCAGGGACGGGTATGGCTACACCTTC
TRBV5-1	TRBD1	.	TRBJ2-5	CASSFGLGQSLQETQYF	TGCGCCAGCAGCTTTGGGCTGGGACAGTCTTTACAAGAGACCCAGTACTTC
TRBV2	.	.	TRBJ2-2	CASSENIGGVNTGELFF	TGTGCCAGCAGTGAAAATATCGGGGGAGTGAACACCGGGGAGCTGTTTTTT
TRBV28	TRBD1	.	TRBJ1-1	CASSLSRTGNTEAFF	TGTGCCAGCAGTTTATCCCGGACAGGAAACACTGAAGCTTTCTTT
TRBV6-5	.	few	TRBJ1-1	CASRPPLGATEAFF	TGTGCCAGCAGACCCCCACTAGGTGCCACTGAAGCTTTCTTT
TRBV4-3	TRBD1	.	TRBJ1-4	CASSQDYGQGENEKLFF	TGCGCCAGCAGCCAAGATTATGGACAGGGGGAAAATGAAAAACTGTTTTTT
TRBV30	TRBD1	.	TRBJ2-5	CAWSVRSGGIETQYF	TGTGCCTGGAGTGTACGTTCAGGGGGCATTGAGACCCAGTACTTC
TRBV28	TRBD1	.	TRBJ1-2	CASSRTGDGYTF	TGTGCCAGCAGTCGGACAGGGGATGGCTACACCTTC
TRBV15	TRBD1	.	TRBJ1-3	CATSRDGTGGNTIYF	TGTGCCACCAGCAGAGATGGGACAGGGGGAAACACCATATATTTT
TRBV28	.	few	TRBJ1-2	CASTPAGVTDGYTF	TGTGCCAGCACCCCGGCGGGGGTAACGGATGGCTACACCTTC
TRBV28	.	.	TRBJ1-2	CASSSPRAGYTF	TGTGCCAGCAGTTCCCCGAGGGCTGGCTACACCTTC
TRBV11-3	TRBD2	.	TRBJ2-3	CASSFLAGREGTDTQYF	TGTGCCAGCAGCTTCCTGGCGGGGCGGGAGGGCACAGATACGCAGTATTTT
TRBV7-8	.	.	TRBJ2-1	CASSLGSASSYNEQFF	TGTGCCAGCAGCTTAGGAAGCGCCAGCTCCTACAATGAGCAGTTCTTC
TRBV18	TRBD1	.	TRBJ1-1	CASSPTGQFTEAFF	TGTGCCAGCTCACCAACGGGACAGTTCACTGAAGCTTTCTTT
TRBV29-1	TRBD2	.	TRBJ2-3	CSVVGGRVGKDTQYF	TGCAGCGTTGTGGGCGGGAGGGTCGGCAAAGATACGCAGTATTTT
TRBV6-6	.	.	TRBJ2-7	CASSLVAGVYEQYF	TGTGCCAGCAGTCTGGTGGCAGGCGTCTACGAGCAGTACTTC
TRBV4-1	TRBD1	.	TRBJ2-7	CASSQFTGELYEQYF	TGCGCCAGCAGCCAATTTACAGGGGAGCTCTACGAGCAGTACTTC
TRBV4-3	TRBD1	many	TRBJ1-2	CASSQWTGDFNYGYTF	TGCGCCAGCAGCCAATGGACAGGGGATTTTAACTATGGCTACACCTTC
TRBV7-3	TRBD2	few	TRBJ2-7	CASSQGTTYEQYF	TGTGCCAGCAGCCAAGGGACTACCTACGAGCAGTACTTC
TRBV5-4	.	.	TRBJ2-3	CASSLGRTDTQYF	TGTGCCAGCAGCTTGGGGCGGACAGATACGCAGTATTTT
TRBV7-9	.	.	TRBJ2-5	CASSLVRDQETQYF	TGTGCCAGCAGCTTAGTGCGGGACCAAGAGACCCAGTACTTC
TRBV7-2	.	few	TRBJ2-1	CASSLVVFSSYNEQFF	TGTGCCAGCAGCTTAGTAGTGTTCTCAAGCTACAATGAGCAGTTCTTC
TRBV9	.	.	TRBJ2-7	CASSVGQGRGEQYF	TGTGCCAGCAGCGTAGGCCAGGGAAGAGGCGAGCAGTACTTC
TRBV6-5	.	.	TRBJ1-3	CASSSGGGINTIYF	TGTGCCAGCAGCTCGGGTGGGGGCATAAACACCATATATTTT
TRBV28	.	.	TRBJ1-5	CASSFFVLRLVNSNQPQHF	TGTGCCAGCAGTTTCTTCGTGCTTCGTTTAGTTAATAGCAATCAGCCCCAGCATTTT
TRBV30	TRBD2	.	TRBJ2-1	CAWSVGLAGNNEQFF	TGTGCCTGGAGTGTAGGACTAGCGGGGAACAATGAGCAGTTCTTC
TRBV27	.	.	TRBJ1-6	CASSLAGFRGSPLHF	TGTGCCAGCAGTTTAGCGGGCTTTCGGGGTTCACCCCTCCACTTT
TRBV5-1	TRBD2	.	TRBJ2-2	CASSTNPAGGPNGELFF	TGCGCCAGCAGTACAAACCCAGCGGGAGGGCCGAACGGGGAGCTGTTTTTT
TRBV15	TRBD1	.	TRBJ2-2	CATGRRQGAGGELFF	TGTGCCACCGGAAGGCGGCAGGGGGCGGGCGGGGAGCTGTTTTTT
TRBV5-5	TRBD1	.	TRBJ1-1	CASTLHGTGAQAFF	TGTGCCAGCACTCTACACGGGACAGGGGCTCAAGCTTTCTTT
TRBV15	.	.	TRBJ1-1	CATSRGAGEAFF	TGTGCCACCAGCAGGGGTGCGGGTGAAGCTTTCTTT
TRBV6-5	TRBD1	few	TRBJ1-3	CASSRGQGAGNTIYF	TGTGCCAGCAGTCGAGGACAGGGAGCTGGAAACACCATATATTTT
TRBV7-2	TRBD2	.	TRBJ2-1	CASSLISGRLINEQFF	TGTGCCAGCAGCTTAATCAGCGGGAGACTGATTAATGAGCAGTTCTTC
TRBV7-8	TRBD2	once	TRBJ2-1	CASSSWTSGAYNEQFF	TGTGCCAGCAGCTCCTGGACTAGCGGGGCCTACAATGAGCAGTTCTTC
TRBV6-5	TRBD2	.	TRBJ2-6	CASSPGGSGANVLTF	TGTGCCAGCAGCCCCGGGGGGTCCGGGGCCAACGTCCTGACTTTC